The rows below give T cell receptor beta chains drawn from one sample of a study of blood T cell repertoires in COVID-19. Assay: immunoSEQ multiplex PCR; the TCRdb copy retains only in-frame clones and omits some. The sample carries almost 400,000 clones, approximately 88% recorded once. Source material: PBMCs or T cells enriched from blood (not recorded which). These receptors came from a woman younger than 45 with acute COVID-19. CDR3s include the opening cysteine and the closing phenylalanine or tryptophan. A D gene is named only where the DNA matches it firmly. For some rows the clone size is stated as once, few or many, or as a class when expanded; others skip it.

J gene,D gene,V gene,clone size,CDR3 DNA,CDR3 protein
TRBJ2-7,NA,TRBV27,NA,TGTGCCAGCAGTTTACGCCCCGACAGCCCCGAGCAGTACTTC,CASSLRPDSPEQYF
TRBJ1-2,NA,TRBV12-3/TRBV12-4,NA,TGTGCCAGCAGTTTAATCGGGGATGGCTACACCTTC,CASSLIGDGYTF
TRBJ1-3,NA,TRBV9,NA,TGTGCCAGCAGCGTAGGAGGCATCTCTGGAAACACCATATATTTT,CASSVGGISGNTIYF
TRBJ2-7,NA,TRBV4-1,NA,TGCGCCAGCAGCCAAGGCCCGGGGTCGGCTCAGGAGCAGTACTTC,CASSQGPGSAQEQYF
TRBJ2-2,TRBD1,TRBV4-1,NA,TGCGCCAGCAGCCGGACAGGGGGCGTAATAGGCACCGGGGAGCTGTTTTTT,CASSRTGGVIGTGELFF
TRBJ1-5,NA,TRBV3-1/TRBV3-2,NA,TGTGCCAGCAGCCATAGGGGGAGCAATCAGCCCCAGCATTTT,CASSHRGSNQPQHF
TRBJ1-1,NA,TRBV5-1,NA,TGCGCCAGCAGCTTGGATTCCAGTTACACTGAAGCTTTCTTT,CASSLDSSYTEAFF
TRBJ1-4,NA,TRBV19,NA,TGTGCCAGTAGTCGGGGTCTCCAGGATCTTGGTGAAAAACTGTTTTTT,CASSRGLQDLGEKLFF
TRBJ1-2,NA,TRBV10-3,NA,TGTGCCATCAGTGAGTCGTCGCAGGGGTCCCTCAACTATGGCTACACCTTC,CAISESSQGSLNYGYTF
TRBJ2-7,TRBD1,TRBV30,NA,TGTGCCTGGTCGCCGGACAGGGGCTCAGAGCAGTACTTC,CAWSPDRGSEQYF
TRBJ1-2,NA,TRBV24-1,NA,TGTGCCACCAGTGGTGCAGAGGGCTATGGCTACACCTTC,CATSGAEGYGYTF
TRBJ1-5,TRBD1,TRBV3-1/TRBV3-2,NA,TGTGCCAGCAGCCAAGGACAGGGCTGGCAGCCCCAGCATTTT,CASSQGQGWQPQHF
TRBJ2-1,NA,TRBV24-1,NA,TGTGCCACCAGTGACCCCTCGAGGGGGGGCTCCAATGAGCAGTTCTTC,CATSDPSRGGSNEQFF
TRBJ2-3,TRBD2,TRBV20-1,NA,TGCAGTGCTAGTTGGCGAGCGGGGGGCCTGGATACGCAGTATTTT,CSASWRAGGLDTQYF
TRBJ2-7,NA,TRBV2,NA,TGTGCCAGCCTAGGTGTCTCCCCCTACGAGCAGTACTTC,CASLGVSPYEQYF
TRBJ2-1,TRBD1,TRBV2,once,TGTGCCAGCAGAGCGGACAGGGGGCTCTCCTACAATGAGCAGTTCTTC,CASRADRGLSYNEQFF
TRBJ1-6,NA,TRBV6-4,NA,TGTGCCAGCAGAGACCCAAGGGCCAGGGCGAATAATTCACCCCTCCACTTT,CASRDPRARANNSPLHF
TRBJ1-2,NA,TRBV19,NA,TGTGCCAGTAGTATAGTAGAGGCGGCAGACCTTAACTATGGCTACACCTTC,CASSIVEAADLNYGYTF
TRBJ1-1,NA,TRBV30,NA,TGTGCCTGGAGGAGGACAGCTTTGAACACTGAAGCTTTCTTT,CAWRRTALNTEAFF
TRBJ1-5,NA,TRBV2,NA,TGTGCCAGCAGTGAACCTACAGCTAGCAATCAGCCCCAGCATTTT,CASSEPTASNQPQHF
TRBJ2-1,NA,TRBV6-5,NA,TGTGCCAGCAGGAGACAGGACGTTTCCTACAATGAGCAGTTCTTC,CASRRQDVSYNEQFF
TRBJ2-7,NA,TRBV9,NA,TGTGCCAGCAGCGAGAGGTCTCTCGATGGCGAGCAGTACTTC,CASSERSLDGEQYF
TRBJ2-7,TRBD2,TRBV5-1,NA,TGCGCCAGCAGCCCTGTGGGGGGGAGCCCCTACGAGCAGTACTTC,CASSPVGGSPYEQYF
TRBJ2-7,NA,TRBV9,NA,TGTGCCAGCAGCGAAGGGGCGGGGCCGGTCTACGAGCAGTACTTC,CASSEGAGPVYEQYF
TRBJ1-1,NA,TRBV21-1,NA,TGTGCCAGCAGCGAGGGCAGGGGTTTGAACACTGAAGCTTTCTTT,CASSEGRGLNTEAFF
TRBJ1-1,NA,TRBV11-2,NA,TGTGCCAGCAGCTTAGGACTCCCGAGCACTGAAGCTTTCTTT,CASSLGLPSTEAFF
TRBJ2-1,TRBD2,TRBV7-9,NA,TGTGCCAGCAGCCTAGGGACTAGCGGGGGATCCCTCTCCTACAATGAGCAGTTCTTC,CASSLGTSGGSLSYNEQFF
TRBJ1-4,TRBD1,TRBV23-1,NA,TGCGCCAGCAGTCAGGCCGAGACAGGGTCGAATGAAAAACTGTTTTTT,CASSQAETGSNEKLFF
TRBJ2-7,TRBD1,TRBV7-8,once,TGTGCCAGCAGCCGATATGGCACCGGGACAGGGAACCACGAGCAGTACTTC,CASSRYGTGTGNHEQYF
TRBJ1-2,NA,TRBV29-1,NA,TGCAGCGCCCGGATAAACAGGAACTATGGCTACACCTTC,CSARINRNYGYTF
TRBJ2-3,NA,TRBV3-1/TRBV3-2,NA,TGTGCCAGCAGTTTTGCCAGCGGGTGGGCTGGCCCAGATACGCAGTATTTT,CASSFASGWAGPDTQYF
TRBJ1-1,NA,TRBV19,NA,TGTGCCAGTGACGACAATGGTGAAGCTTTCTTT,CASDDNGEAFF
TRBJ1-2,NA,TRBV6-5,NA,TGTGCCAGCAGCCCCGGGACAATCCCAGGCTACACCTTC,CASSPGTIPGYTF
TRBJ2-7,TRBD1,TRBV9,NA,TGTGCCAGCAGCGTAGCTTGGACAGGGGTGGGCGAGCAGTACTTC,CASSVAWTGVGEQYF
TRBJ2-7,NA,TRBV7-2,NA,TGTGCCAGCAGCTTAGGGAGCGGATACGAGCAGTACTTC,CASSLGSGYEQYF
TRBJ1-3,NA,TRBV7-2,NA,TGTGCCAGCAGCAACAGGGTTTCGGGAAACACCATATATTTT,CASSNRVSGNTIYF
TRBJ2-3,TRBD1,TRBV5-8,NA,TGTGCCAGCAGCTCGGACAGGGGGAACACAGATACGCAGTATTTT,CASSSDRGNTDTQYF
TRBJ1-6,NA,TRBV7-9,NA,TGTGCCAGCGATCGTCAGGGCACCTATAATTCACCCCTCCACTTT,CASDRQGTYNSPLHF
TRBJ1-6,TRBD1,TRBV6-4,NA,TGTGCCAGCAGTGACTCGACAGGGGTCCGTTCACCCCTCCACTTT,CASSDSTGVRSPLHF
TRBJ2-5,NA,TRBV2,NA,TGTGCCAGCAGTGGTGGACAGCCCCAAGAGACCCAGTACTTC,CASSGGQPQETQYF
TRBJ1-3,NA,TRBV5-1,NA,TGCGCCAGCAGCTCCGCAGGGAGGCCAGGAAACACCATATATTTT,CASSSAGRPGNTIYF
TRBJ2-7,TRBD1,TRBV29-1,NA,TGCAGCGTTGAGGCGACAGGGAGCTCCTACGAGCAGTACTTC,CSVEATGSSYEQYF
TRBJ1-1,TRBD1,TRBV19,NA,TGTGCCAGTAGTCCGGACAGGGACGGTGAAGCTTTCTTT,CASSPDRDGEAFF
TRBJ1-2,NA,TRBV6-5,NA,TGTGCCAGCAGGGGCCCCCATCCAAACTATGGCTACACCTTC,CASRGPHPNYGYTF
TRBJ1-4,NA,TRBV29-1,NA,TGCAGCGTTGAAGCGGGGTTAACTAATGAAAAACTGTTTTTT,CSVEAGLTNEKLFF
TRBJ2-7,TRBD1,TRBV5-4,NA,TGTGCCAGCAGCCACAGGGGAGTTTCTGGCGAGCAGTACTTC,CASSHRGVSGEQYF
TRBJ2-3,TRBD1,TRBV5-5,NA,TGTGCCAGCAGCTTCAGGACAGGATACACAGATACGCAGTATTTT,CASSFRTGYTDTQYF
TRBJ1-5,TRBD1,TRBV5-5,NA,TGTGCCAGCAGCCCCTCAACCCCGGACAGGGGGCTCTCCAGTCAGCCCCAGCATTTT,CASSPSTPDRGLSSQPQHF
TRBJ1-4,TRBD1,TRBV9,NA,TGTGCCAGCAGCCCCCGGACAGGGGGCGCAGTCGAAAAACTGTTTTTT,CASSPRTGGAVEKLFF
TRBJ1-3,TRBD1,TRBV29-1,NA,TGCAGCGCTCAAGGGGGCACCGGAAACACCATATATTTT,CSAQGGTGNTIYF